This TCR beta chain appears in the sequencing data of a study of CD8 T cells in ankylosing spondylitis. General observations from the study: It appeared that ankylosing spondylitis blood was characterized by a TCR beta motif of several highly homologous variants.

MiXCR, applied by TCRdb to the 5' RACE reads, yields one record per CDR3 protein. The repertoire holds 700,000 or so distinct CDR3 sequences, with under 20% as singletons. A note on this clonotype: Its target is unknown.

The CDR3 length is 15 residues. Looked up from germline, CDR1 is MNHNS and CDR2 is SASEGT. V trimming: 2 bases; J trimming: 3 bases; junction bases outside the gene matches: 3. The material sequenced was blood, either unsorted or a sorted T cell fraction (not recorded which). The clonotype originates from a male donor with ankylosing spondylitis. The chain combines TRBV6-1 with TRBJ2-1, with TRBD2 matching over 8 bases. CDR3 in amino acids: CASSETGTSYNEQFF. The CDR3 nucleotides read TGTGCCAGCAGTGAAACCGGGACTAGCTACAATGAGCAGTTCTTC.